This T cell receptor beta chain was profiled in a study of T cell responses to AZD1222 COVID-19 vaccine. With respect to this clone: Its specificity is not known.

Notes on the study in general: Without day 14 samples, only post-peak T cell repertoires were studied. Just five to seven people given AZD1222 tested seropositive at baseline. Reportedly, nearly half the spike-specific TCRs target unmutated variant regions.

The V gene end was trimmed by 6 bases and the J gene end by 3 bases; junction bases not matched to a gene: 2. Germline V CDR1 and CDR2: LGHNT, FRNRAP. This CDR3 is built from 15 residues. Profiling relied on immunoSEQ multiplex PCR, and the TCRdb table lists in-frame clones only, not all of them. Of tens of thousands of clones in the sample, roughly nine tenths were seen once. This sequence joins TRBV12-5 and TRBJ2-3, with 14 bases aligning to TRBD2. The TCR comes from an adult who received the AZD1222 COVID-19 vaccine. The specimen was peripheral blood, collected 28 days after the second AZD1222 dose. CDR3 sequence: CASGRLAGGTDTQYF. CDR3 in DNA: TGTGCTAGTGGAAGACTAGCGGGAGGGACAGATACGCAGTATTTT. The whole variable domain, filled in from reference TRBV12-5 and TRBJ2-3, reads DARVTQTPRHKVTEMGQEVTMRCQPILGHNTVFWYRQTMMQGLELLAYFRNRAPLDDSGMPKDRFSAEMPDATLATLKIQPSEPRDSAVYFCASGRLAGGTDTQYFGPGTRLTVL.